This is a list of T cell receptor beta chains from one sample in a study of T-cell reconstitution after alpha-beta-depleted transplantation in children. MiXCR was run by TCRdb on the PCR reads, yielding one entry per CDR3 protein. In the table there are about 300,000 distinct CDR3 sequences, around 10% of which are singletons. The sequenced sample was PBMCs, obtained before TCRalphabeta/CD19-depleted stem cell transplant. These receptors all stem from a boy under two years old with acute myeloid leukemia, due to receive a stem cell transplant. Both conserved end residues are part of each CDR3. D genes are given only for firm matches. Not every row has a clone size; where given, it reads once, few, many or a size class.

TRBV24-1	many	-	TRBJ2-5	CATSETTAYQETQYF	TGTGCCACCAGTGAGACGACAGCGTACCAAGAGACCCAGTACTTC
TRBV3-1	many	TRBD2	TRBJ2-3	CASSPGTSGAGTDTQYF	TGTGCCAGCAGCCCTGGGACTAGCGGGGCGGGGACAGATACGCAGTATTTT
TRBV3-1	many	-	TRBJ2-7	CASSMDRFSYEQYF	TGTGCCAGCAGTATGGACAGATTTTCCTACGAGCAGTACTTC
TRBV2	few	-	TRBJ2-5	CARSGPGGQETQYF	TGTGCCAGGAGTGGCCCTGGGGGGCAAGAGACCCAGTACTTC
TRBV20-1	many	-	TRBJ2-7	CSASQFWLARKSHEQYF	TGCAGTGCTAGTCAGTTTTGGCTAGCACGGAAATCCCACGAGCAGTACTTC
TRBV4-2	once	-	TRBJ1-3	CARGRRKRNTIYF	TGTGCCAGGGGCCGCAGGAAGCGAAACACCATATATTTT
TRBV9	many	-	TRBJ1-6	CASSVGGGNSPLHF	TGTGCCAGCAGCGTAGGAGGGGGGAATTCACCCCTCCACTTT
TRBV29-1	many	-	TRBJ1-2	CSVEDRAGMDTF	TGCAGCGTTGAAGACAGGGCAGGAATGGACACCTTC
TRBV20-1	once	-	TRBJ1-4	CSAKGGQLILNEKLFF	TGCAGTGCTAAGGGGGGACAACTGATCTTAAACGAAAAACTGTTTTTT
TRBV29-1	many	-	TRBJ1-1	CSVGREGGEAFF	TGCAGCGTTGGGAGGGAAGGGGGTGAAGCTTTCTTT
TRBV20-1	-	-	TRBJ2-3	CSAIRQARTDTQYF	TGCAGTGCAATCCGACAGGCCCGCACAGATACGCAGTATTTT
TRBV29-1	many	TRBD1	TRBJ2-7	CSGGSGQGYEQYF	TGCAGCGGTGGATCGGGACAGGGCTACGAGCAGTACTTC
TRBV10-3	many	-	TRBJ2-2	CAISDPRQGGNTGELFF	TGTGCCATCAGTGACCCGAGACAGGGAGGGAACACCGGGGAGCTGTTTTTT